The clone carrying this T cell receptor beta chain was counted between two and nine times. The antigen is not known. In TCRdb, the reads were re-called with MiXCR into one record per CDR3 protein. The table shows around 430,000 distinct CDR3 sequences, with 40% to 50% occurring only once. This entry is derived from a study of T cell repertoires in cytomegalovirus infection. Trimming took 2 bases from V and 5 from J, leaving 22 bases between them. Germline-derived CDR1 and CDR2 are MNHEY and SVGAGI. The CDR3 extends over 18 amino acids. Overall study results and limits: The ex vivo response showed dominance by HLA-C-restricted CMV-specific TCR beta clonotypes. Pooled public TCR beta family frequency picked out CMV carriers with the relevant HLA.

The genes are TRBV6-5 and TRBJ2-1; possible D gene TRBD2, 7 bases. The receptor was derived from a human donor in good health (CMV status not recorded). Some clones in this sample may be carry-over from other donors' samples. The specimen comprised cultured PBMCs, sampled from culture after CMV antigen stimulation. The CDR3 is CASSYGGAITQRHNEQFF. The CDR3 DNA follows: TGTGCCAGCAGTTACGGGGGGGCGATCACGCAGCGCCACAATGAGCAGTTCTTC.